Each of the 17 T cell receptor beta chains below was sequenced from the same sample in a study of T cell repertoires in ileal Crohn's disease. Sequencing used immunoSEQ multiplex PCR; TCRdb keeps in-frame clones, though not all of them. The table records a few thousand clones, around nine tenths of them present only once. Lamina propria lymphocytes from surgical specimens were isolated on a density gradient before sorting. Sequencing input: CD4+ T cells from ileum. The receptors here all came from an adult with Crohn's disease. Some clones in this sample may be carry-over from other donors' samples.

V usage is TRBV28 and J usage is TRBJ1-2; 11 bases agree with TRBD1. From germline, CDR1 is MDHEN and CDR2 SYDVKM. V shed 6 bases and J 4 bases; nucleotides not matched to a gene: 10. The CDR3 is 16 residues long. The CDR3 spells CASSSGQGAKFYGYTF. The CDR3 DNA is TGTGCCAGCAGCTCAGGACAGGGGGCGAAGTTCTATGGCTACACCTTC.

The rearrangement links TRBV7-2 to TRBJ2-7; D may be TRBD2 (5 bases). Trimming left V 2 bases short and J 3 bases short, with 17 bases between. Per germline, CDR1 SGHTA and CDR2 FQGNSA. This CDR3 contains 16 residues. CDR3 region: CASSLIPSSGGYEQYF. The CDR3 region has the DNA TGTGCCAGCAGCTTAATCCCGTCCAGCGGCGGCTACGAGCAGTACTTC. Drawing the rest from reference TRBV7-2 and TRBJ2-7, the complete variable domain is GAGVSQSPSNKVTEKGKDVELRCDPISGHTALYWYRQSLGQGLEFLIYFQGNSAPDKSGLPSDRFSAERTGGSVSTLTIQRTQQEDSAVYLCASSLIPSSGGYEQYFGPGTRLTVT.

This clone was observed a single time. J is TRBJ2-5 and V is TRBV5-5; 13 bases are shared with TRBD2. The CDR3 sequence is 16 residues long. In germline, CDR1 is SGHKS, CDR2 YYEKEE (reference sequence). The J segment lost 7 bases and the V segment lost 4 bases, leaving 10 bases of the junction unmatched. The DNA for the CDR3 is TGTGCCAGCAGCCCAGGGACTAGCGGGATGATTGGGACCCAGTACTTC. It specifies CASSPGTSGMIGTQYF.

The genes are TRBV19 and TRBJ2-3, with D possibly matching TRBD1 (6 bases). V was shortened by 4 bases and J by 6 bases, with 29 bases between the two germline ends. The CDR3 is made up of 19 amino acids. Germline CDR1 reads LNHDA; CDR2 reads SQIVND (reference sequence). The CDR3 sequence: CASSTARGQSQGYMDTQYF. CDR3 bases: TGTGCCAGTAGTACCGCCAGAGGACAGTCGCAGGGGTACATGGATACGCAGTATTTT. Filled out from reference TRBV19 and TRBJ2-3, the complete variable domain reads DGGITQSPKYLFRKEGQNVTLSCEQNLNHDAMYWYRQDPGQGLRLIYYSQIVNDFQKGDIAEGYSVSREKKESFPLTVTSAQKNPTAFYLCASSTARGQSQGYMDTQYFGPGTRLTVL.

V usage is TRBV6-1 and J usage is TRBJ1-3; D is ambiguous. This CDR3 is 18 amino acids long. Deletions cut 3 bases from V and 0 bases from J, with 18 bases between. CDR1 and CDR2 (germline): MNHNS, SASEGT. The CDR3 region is CASSDRLRGGLSGNTIYF. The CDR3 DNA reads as TGTGCCAGCAGTGATAGGCTTCGGGGAGGCCTCTCTGGAAACACCATATATTTT.

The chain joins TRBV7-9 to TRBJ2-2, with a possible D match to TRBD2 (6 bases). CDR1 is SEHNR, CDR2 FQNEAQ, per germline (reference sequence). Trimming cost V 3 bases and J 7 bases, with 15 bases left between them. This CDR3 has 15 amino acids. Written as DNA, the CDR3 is TGTGCCAGCAGCTTTCCCGGGAGCAGGAGCGGGGAGCTGTTTTTT. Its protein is CASSFPGSRSGELFF.

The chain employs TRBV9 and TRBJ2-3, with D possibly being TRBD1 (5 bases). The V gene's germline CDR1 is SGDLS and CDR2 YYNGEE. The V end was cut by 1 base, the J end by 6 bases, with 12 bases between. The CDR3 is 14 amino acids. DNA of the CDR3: TGTGCCAGCAGCGTACATCCCGACAGCGATACGCAGTATTTT. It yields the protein CASSVHPDSDTQYF.

This CDR3 is CASRAGTGGTDTQYF. CDR3 coding DNA: TGTGCCAGCAGGGCCGGGACAGGGGGCACAGATACGCAGTATTTT. The chain uses TRBV6-5 and TRBJ2-3; the match to TRBD1 covers 10 bases. The V gene's germline CDR1 is MNHEY and CDR2 SVGAGI. The CDR3 is 15 amino acids. J gave up 1 base and V 6 bases, and 4 bases lay outside the gene matches.

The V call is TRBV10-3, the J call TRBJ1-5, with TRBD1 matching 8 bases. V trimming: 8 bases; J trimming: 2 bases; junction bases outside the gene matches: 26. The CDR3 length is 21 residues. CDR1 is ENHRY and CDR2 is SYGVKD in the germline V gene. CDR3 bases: TGTGCCATCCCGGAGCGCGGTGAGACAGGGGATTGTGGGTATCGCAATCAGCCCCAGCATTTT. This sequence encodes CAIPERGETGDCGYRNQPQHF.

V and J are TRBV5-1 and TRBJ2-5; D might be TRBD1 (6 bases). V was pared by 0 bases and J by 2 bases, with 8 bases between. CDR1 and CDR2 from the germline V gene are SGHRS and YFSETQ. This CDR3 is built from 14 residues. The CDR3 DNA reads TGCGCCAGCAGCTTGGAGCAGGGGCAAGAGACCCAGTACTTC. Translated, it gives CASSLEQGQETQYF. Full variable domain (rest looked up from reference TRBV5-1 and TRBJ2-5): KAGVTQTPRYLIKTRGQQVTLSCSPISGHRSVSWYQQTPGQGLQFLFEYFSETQRNKGNFPGRFSGRQFSNSRSEMNVSTLELGDSALYLCASSLEQGQETQYFGPGTRLLVL.

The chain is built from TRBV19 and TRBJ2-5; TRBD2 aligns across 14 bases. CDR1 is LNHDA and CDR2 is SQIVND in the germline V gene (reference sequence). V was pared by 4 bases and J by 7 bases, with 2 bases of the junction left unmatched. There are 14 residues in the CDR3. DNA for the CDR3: TGTGCCAGTAGTAGCGGACTAGCGGGGGGGACCCAGTACTTC. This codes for CASSSGLAGGTQYF.

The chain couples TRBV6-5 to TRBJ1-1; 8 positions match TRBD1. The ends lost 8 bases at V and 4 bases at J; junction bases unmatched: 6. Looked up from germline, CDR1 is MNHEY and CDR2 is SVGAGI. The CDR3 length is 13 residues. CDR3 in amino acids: CASQATGGTEAFF. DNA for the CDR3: TGTGCCAGCCAAGCTACAGGGGGCACTGAAGCTTTCTTT.

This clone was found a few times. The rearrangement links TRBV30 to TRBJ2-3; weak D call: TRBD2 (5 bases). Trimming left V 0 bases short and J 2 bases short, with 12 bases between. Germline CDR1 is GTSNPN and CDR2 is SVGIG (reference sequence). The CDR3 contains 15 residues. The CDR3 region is CAWSVQGRFTDTQYF. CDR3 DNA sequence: TGTGCCTGGAGTGTACAAGGGAGATTCACAGATACGCAGTATTTT. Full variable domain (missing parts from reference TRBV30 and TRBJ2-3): SQTIHQWPATLVQPVGSPLSLECTVEGTSNPNLYWYRQAAGRGLQLLFYSVGIGQISSEVPQNLSASRPQDRQFILSSKKLLLSDSGFYLCAWSVQGRFTDTQYFGPGTRLTVL.

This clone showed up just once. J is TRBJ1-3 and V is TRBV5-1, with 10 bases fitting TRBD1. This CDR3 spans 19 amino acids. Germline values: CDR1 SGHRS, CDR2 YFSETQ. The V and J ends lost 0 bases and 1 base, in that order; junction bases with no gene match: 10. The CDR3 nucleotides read TGCGCCAGCAGCTTGGAAGGCTTCCGGGACAGGGGTTCTGGAAACACCATATATTTT. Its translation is CASSLEGFRDRGSGNTIYF.

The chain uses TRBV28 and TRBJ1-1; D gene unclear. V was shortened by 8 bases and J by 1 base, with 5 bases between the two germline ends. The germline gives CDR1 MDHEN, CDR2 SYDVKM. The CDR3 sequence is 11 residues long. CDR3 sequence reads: CASYRNTEAFF. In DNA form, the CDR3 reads TGTGCCAGCTATAGGAACACTGAAGCTTTCTTT.

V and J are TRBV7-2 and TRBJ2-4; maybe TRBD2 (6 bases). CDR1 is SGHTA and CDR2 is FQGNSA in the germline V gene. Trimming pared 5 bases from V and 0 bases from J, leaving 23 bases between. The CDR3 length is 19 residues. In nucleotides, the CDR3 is TGTGCCAGCAGCCTAAACCGGGACTCCCACCCCATAGCCAAAAACATTCAGTACTTC. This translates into CASSLNRDSHPIAKNIQYF.

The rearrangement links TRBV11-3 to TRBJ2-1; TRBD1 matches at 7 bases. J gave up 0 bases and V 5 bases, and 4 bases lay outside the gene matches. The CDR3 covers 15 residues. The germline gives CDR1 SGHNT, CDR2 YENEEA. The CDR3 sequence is CASSVQGSSYNEQFF. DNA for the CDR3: TGTGCCAGCAGCGTACAGGGGAGCTCCTACAATGAGCAGTTCTTC. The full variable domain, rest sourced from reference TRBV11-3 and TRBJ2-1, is EAGVVQSPRYKIIEKKQPVAFWCNPISGHNTLYWYLQNLGQGPELLIRYENEEAVDDSQLPKDRFSAERLKGVDSTLKIQPAELGDSAVYLCASSVQGSSYNEQFFGPGTRLTVL.